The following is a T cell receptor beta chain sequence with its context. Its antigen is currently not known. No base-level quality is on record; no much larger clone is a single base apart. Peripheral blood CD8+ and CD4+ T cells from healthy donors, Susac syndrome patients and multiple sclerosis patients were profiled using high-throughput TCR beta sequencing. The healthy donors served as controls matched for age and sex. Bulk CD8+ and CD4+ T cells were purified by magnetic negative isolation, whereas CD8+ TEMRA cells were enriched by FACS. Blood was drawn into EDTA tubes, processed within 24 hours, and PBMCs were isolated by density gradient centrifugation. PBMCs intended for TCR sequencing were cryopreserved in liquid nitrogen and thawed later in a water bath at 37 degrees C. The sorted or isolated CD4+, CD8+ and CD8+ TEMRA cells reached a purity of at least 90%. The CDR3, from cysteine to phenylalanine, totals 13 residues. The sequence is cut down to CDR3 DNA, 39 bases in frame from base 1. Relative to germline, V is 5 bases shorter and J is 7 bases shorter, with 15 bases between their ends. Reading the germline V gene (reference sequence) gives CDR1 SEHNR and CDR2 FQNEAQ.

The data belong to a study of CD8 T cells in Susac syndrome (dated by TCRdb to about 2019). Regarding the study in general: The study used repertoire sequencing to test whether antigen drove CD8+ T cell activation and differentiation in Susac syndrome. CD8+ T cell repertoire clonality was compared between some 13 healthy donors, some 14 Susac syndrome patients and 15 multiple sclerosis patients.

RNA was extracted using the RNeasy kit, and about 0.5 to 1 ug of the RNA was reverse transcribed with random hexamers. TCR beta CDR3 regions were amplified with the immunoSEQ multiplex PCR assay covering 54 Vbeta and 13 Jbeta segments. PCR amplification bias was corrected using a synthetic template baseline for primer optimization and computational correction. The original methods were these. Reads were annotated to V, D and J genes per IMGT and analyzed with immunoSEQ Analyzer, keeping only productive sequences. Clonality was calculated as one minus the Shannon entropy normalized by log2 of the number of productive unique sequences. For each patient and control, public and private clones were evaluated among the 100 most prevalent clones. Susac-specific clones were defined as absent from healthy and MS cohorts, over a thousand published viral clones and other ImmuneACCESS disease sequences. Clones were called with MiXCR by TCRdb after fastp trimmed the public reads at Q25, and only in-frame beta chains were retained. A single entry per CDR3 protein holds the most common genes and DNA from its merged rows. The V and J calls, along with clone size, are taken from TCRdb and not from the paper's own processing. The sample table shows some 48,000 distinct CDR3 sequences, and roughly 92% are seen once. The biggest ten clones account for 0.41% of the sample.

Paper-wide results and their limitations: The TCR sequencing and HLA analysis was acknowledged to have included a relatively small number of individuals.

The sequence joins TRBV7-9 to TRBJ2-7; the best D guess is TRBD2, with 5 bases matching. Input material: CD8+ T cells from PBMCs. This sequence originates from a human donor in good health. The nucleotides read TGTGCCAGCAGCCCGGCCCTCCGAGGGGAGCAGTACTTC. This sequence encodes CASSPALRGEQYF.